These 7 T cell receptor beta chains originate from one sample sequenced in a study of blood T cell repertoires in COVID-19. The repertoire was sequenced with immunoSEQ multiplex PCR; TCRdb's copy has only in-frame clones and lacks some. In the table there are 250,000 to 300,000 clones, 80% to 90% of which are singletons. Sequencing was done on a sample of PBMCs or T cells enriched from blood (not recorded which). These receptors originate from a young man with acute COVID-19.

The chain is built from TRBV6-5 and TRBJ1-5; D call uncertain. V was shortened by 5 bases and J by 5 bases, with 7 bases between the two germline ends. Germline V lookup: CDR1 MNHEY, CDR2 SVGAGI. The CDR3 spans 12 residues. The CDR3 region has the DNA TGTGCCAGCAGTAATGGCTATCAGCCCCAGCATTTT. Encoded protein: CASSNGYQPQHF.

In its sample, this clone was seen a few times. This sample also contains other DNA sequences that code for the same CDR3. The V call is TRBV19, the J call TRBJ1-2, with 7 bases aligning to TRBD1. The CDR3 contains 14 residues. V shed 1 base and J 5 bases; nucleotides not matched to a gene: 4. Germline-derived CDR1 and CDR2 are LNHDA and SQIVND (reference sequence). The CDR3 sequence: CASSIVGTVYGYTF. The CDR3 nucleotides read TGTGCCAGTAGTATAGTAGGGACAGTTTATGGCTACACCTTC.

The chain uses TRBV7-9 and TRBJ1-6; 7 bases line up with TRBD1. Germline CDR1 is SEHNR and CDR2 is FQNEAQ (reference sequence). J was trimmed by 1 base and V by 5 bases; bases with no gene match: 11. CDR3 size: 18 residues. This CDR3 reads CASSSAGTASSYNSPLHF. The CDR3 nucleotides are TGTGCCAGCAGCAGCGCTGGGACAGCTTCATCCTATAATTCACCCCTCCACTTT.

This rearrangement joins TRBV30 to TRBJ1-5; 8 nucleotides line up with TRBD1. The CDR3 loop spans 15 amino acids. Trimming removed 0 bases from V and 4 bases from J; junction bases left unmatched: 5. Germline CDR1 GTSNPN, CDR2 SVGIG (reference sequence). The CDR3 DNA reads as TGTGCCTGGAGTGTAAGGCAGGGGGCGAATCAGCCCCAGCATTTT. It encodes CAWSVRQGANQPQHF.

This clone was found a few times. The rearrangement joins TRBV18 to TRBJ2-2, with a tentative D call TRBD1 (6 bases). In germline, CDR1 is KGHSH, CDR2 LQKENI. This CDR3 has 16 residues. The V end was cut by 2 bases, the J end by 7 bases, with 17 bases between. CDR3 nucleotide sequence: TGTGCCAGCTCACCATTGGTGGCAGGGGATCGCGGGGAGCTGTTTTTT. It translates to CASSPLVAGDRGELFF.

This sequence joins TRBV4-2 and TRBJ1-4, with D hard to call. Trimming stripped 6 bases from V and 8 bases from J, with 13 bases between. The CDR3 is 13 residues long. CDR1 is LGHNA and CDR2 is YNFKEQ in the germline V gene. The CDR3 DNA sequence: TGTGCCAGCAGGGTAGGAGCCGGCGAAAAACTGTTTTTT. Protein sequence: CASRVGAGEKLFF.

This sequence joins TRBV5-1 and TRBJ2-6; 12 nucleotides agree with TRBD1. Germline V gene data show CDR1 as SGHRS and CDR2 as YFSETQ. The ends lost 7 bases at V and 2 bases at J; junction bases unmatched: 1. The CDR3 length is 15 residues. The CDR3 spells CASGTGGTGANVLTF. CDR3 nucleotides: TGCGCCAGCGGGACAGGGGGCACTGGGGCCAACGTCCTGACTTTC.